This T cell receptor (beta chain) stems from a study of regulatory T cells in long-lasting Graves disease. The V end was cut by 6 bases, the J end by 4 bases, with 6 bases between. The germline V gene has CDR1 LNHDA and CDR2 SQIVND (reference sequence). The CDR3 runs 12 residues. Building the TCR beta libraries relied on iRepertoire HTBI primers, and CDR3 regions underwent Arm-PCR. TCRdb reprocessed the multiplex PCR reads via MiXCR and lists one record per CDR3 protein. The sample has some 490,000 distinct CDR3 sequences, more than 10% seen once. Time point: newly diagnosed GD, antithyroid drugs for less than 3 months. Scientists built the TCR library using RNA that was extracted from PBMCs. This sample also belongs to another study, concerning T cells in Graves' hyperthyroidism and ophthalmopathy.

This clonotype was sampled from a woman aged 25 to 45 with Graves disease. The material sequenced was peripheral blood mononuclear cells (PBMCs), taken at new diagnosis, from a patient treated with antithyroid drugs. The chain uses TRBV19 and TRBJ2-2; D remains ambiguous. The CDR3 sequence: CASRDFTGELFF. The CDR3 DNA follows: TGTGCCAGTAGGGATTTCACCGGGGAGCTGTTTTTT. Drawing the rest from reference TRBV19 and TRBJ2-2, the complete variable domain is DGGITQSPKYLFRKEGQNVTLSCEQNLNHDAMYWYRQDPGQGLRLIYYSQIVNDFQKGDIAEGYSVSREKKESFPLTVTSAQKNPTAFYLCASRDFTGELFFGEGSRLTVL.